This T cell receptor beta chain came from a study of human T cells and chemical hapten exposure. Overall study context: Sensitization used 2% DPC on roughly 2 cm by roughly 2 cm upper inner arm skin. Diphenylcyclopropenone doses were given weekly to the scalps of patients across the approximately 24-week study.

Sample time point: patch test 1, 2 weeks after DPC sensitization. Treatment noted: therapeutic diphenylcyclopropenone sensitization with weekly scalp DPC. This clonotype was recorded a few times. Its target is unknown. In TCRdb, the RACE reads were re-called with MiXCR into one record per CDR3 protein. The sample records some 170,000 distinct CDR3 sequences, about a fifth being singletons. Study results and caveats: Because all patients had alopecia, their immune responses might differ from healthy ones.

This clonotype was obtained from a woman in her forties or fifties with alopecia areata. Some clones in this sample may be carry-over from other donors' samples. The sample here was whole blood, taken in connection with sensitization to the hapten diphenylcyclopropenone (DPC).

CDR3 sequence reads: CASSSWTSGSPGYNEQFF. The CDR3 DNA is TGTGCCAGCAGCTCTTGGACTAGCGGGAGCCCCGGGTACAATGAGCAGTTCTTC. The chain employs TRBV7-9 and TRBJ2-1, with 13 bases aligning to TRBD2. The V gene end was trimmed by 4 bases and the J gene end by 4 bases; junction bases not matched to a gene: 10. This CDR3 is built from 18 residues. Germline loops: CDR1 SEHNR, CDR2 FQNEAQ (reference sequence). The variable domain in full, completed from reference TRBV7-9 and TRBJ2-1, reads DTGVSQNPRHKITKRGQNVTFRCDPISEHNRLYWYRQTLGQGPEFLTYFQNEAQLEKSRLLSDRFSAERPKGSFSTLEIQRTEQGDSAMYLCASSSWTSGSPGYNEQFFGPGTRLTVL.